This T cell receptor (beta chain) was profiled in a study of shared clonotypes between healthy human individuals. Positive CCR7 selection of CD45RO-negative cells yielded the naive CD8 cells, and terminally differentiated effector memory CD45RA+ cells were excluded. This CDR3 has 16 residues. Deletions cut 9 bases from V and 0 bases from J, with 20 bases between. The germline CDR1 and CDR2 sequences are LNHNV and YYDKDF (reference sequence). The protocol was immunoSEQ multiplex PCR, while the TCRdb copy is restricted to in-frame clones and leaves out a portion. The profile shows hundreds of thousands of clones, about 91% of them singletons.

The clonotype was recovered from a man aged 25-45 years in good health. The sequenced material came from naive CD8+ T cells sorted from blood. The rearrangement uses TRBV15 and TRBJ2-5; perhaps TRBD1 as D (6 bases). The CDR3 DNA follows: TGTGCCACGAGCGGAGGACAGCCAAAGTACCAAGAGACCCAGTACTTC. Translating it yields CATSGGQPKYQETQYF.